This T cell receptor beta chain originates from a study of control samples from healthy donors and cancer patients. Sequenced by immunoSEQ multiplex PCR; TCRdb stores in-frame clones only, minus some. This table has approximately 97,000 clones, just under 95% appearing once. V lost 7 bases and J lost 6, with 19 bases in between. Germline CDR1 SNHLY, CDR2 FYNNEI. The CDR3 length is 15 residues. The sequenced material came from blood. The V call is TRBV2, the J call TRBJ1-3, with D perhaps TRBD1 (6 bases). The clonotype comes from a human donor in good health. The donor label of this sample is uncertain. CDR3 sequence reads: CASNGSDRVENTIYF. The CDR3 DNA follows: TGTGCCAGCAATGGATCGGACAGAGTGGAAAACACCATATATTTT. Complete variable domain (other parts from reference TRBV2 and TRBJ1-3): EPEVTQTPSHQVTQMGQEVILRCVPISNHLYFYWYRQILGQKVEFLVSFYNNEISEKSEIFDDQFSVERPDGSNFTLKIRSTKLEDSAMYFCASNGSDRVENTIYFGEGSWLTVV.